This passage covers 26 T cell receptor beta chains from one sample sequenced in a study of blood T cell repertoires in COVID-19. This table comes from immunoSEQ multiplex PCR, and its TCRdb copy is limited to in-frame clones, with some not included. The sample has around 150,000 clones; roughly 88% are singletons. The specimen sequenced was peripheral blood. These receptors were collected from a man in his 60s with active or convalescent COVID-19.

J is TRBJ2-4 and V is TRBV5-1, with TRBD2 identical over 14 bases. The V and J ends lost 9 bases and 1 base, in that order; junction bases with no gene match: 21. This CDR3 has 21 amino acids. CDR1 and CDR2 from the germline V gene are SGHRS and YFSETQ. This CDR3 reads CAIHTGLAGVSGAVAKNIQYF. In DNA form, the CDR3 reads TGCGCCATCCATACGGGACTAGCGGGAGTGAGTGGGGCAGTGGCCAAAAACATTCAGTACTTC.

In its sample, this clone was seen once. CDR3 nucleotide sequence: TGTGCCAGCAGCCGGGGACGTGGAGGGGTTTTTTACGAGCAGTACTTC. It codes for CASSRGRGGVFYEQYF. V and J are TRBV14 and TRBJ2-7; the D gene is possibly TRBD2 (6 bases). The CDR3 contains 16 residues. CDR1 and CDR2 (germline): SGHDN, FVKESK. V lost 4 bases and J lost 4, with 20 bases in between.

This CDR3 reads CASSKGRVGEQYF. Written as DNA, the CDR3 is TGTGCCAGCAGCAAGGGGAGGGTTGGCGAGCAGTACTTC. The V call is TRBV6-5, the J call TRBJ2-7, with 7 positions matching TRBD2. The CDR3 is 13 amino acids. V was clipped by 6 bases and J by 6 bases; unmatched bases: 8. CDR1 is MNHEY, CDR2 SVGAGI, per germline.

CDR3: CASSQEGGTSGRETQYF. CDR3 nucleotide sequence: TGCGCCAGCAGCCAAGAAGGCGGGACTAGCGGTCGGGAGACCCAGTACTTC. The chain carries TRBV4-3 and TRBJ2-5; 11 bases map to TRBD2. The CDR3 covers 17 residues. Unmatched junction bases numbered 8, after V lost 0 bases and J lost 5 bases. Germline lookup yields CDR1 LGHNA and CDR2 YSLEER.

The chain carries TRBV5-5 and TRBJ1-1, with D tentatively TRBD1 (5 bases). This CDR3 has 14 residues. Germline assignment: CDR1 SGHKS and CDR2 YYEKEE (reference sequence). Trimming left V 9 bases short and J 0 bases short, with 15 bases between. The CDR3 spells CATAGGLLNTEAFF. The CDR3, as DNA: TGTGCCACCGCGGGGGGTTTATTGAACACTGAAGCTTTCTTT.

This chain joins TRBV27 and TRBJ1-5; 9 nucleotides line up with TRBD1. Germline V lookup: CDR1 MNHEY, CDR2 SMNVEV (reference sequence). V was clipped by 6 bases and J by 4 bases; unmatched bases: 4. The CDR3 has 14 amino acids. The CDR3 sequence: CASSRGQGNQPQHF. The CDR3 DNA reads TGTGCCAGCAGCCGAGGACAGGGGAATCAGCCCCAGCATTTT.

The chain links TRBV6-2 or TRBV6-3 to TRBJ1-5, with D maybe TRBD1 (6 bases). From germline, CDR1 is MNHEY and CDR2 SVGEGT. V was trimmed by 4 bases and J by 10 bases, leaving 11 bases between them. The CDR3 is made up of 12 amino acids. In nucleotides, the CDR3 is TGTGCCAGCAGTTTTCCGGGACAACCCCAGCATTTT. This codes for CASSFPGQPQHF.

This sequence joins TRBV7-9 and TRBJ1-1; D may be TRBD1 (6 bases). The CDR3 totals 12 residues. Germline-derived CDR1 and CDR2 are SEHNR and FQNEAQ (reference sequence). Trimming took off 5 bases at V and 6 bases at J, with 10 bases between the two ends. The CDR3 loop reads CASSGQGSEAFF. The CDR3 DNA is TGTGCCAGCAGCGGGCAGGGGTCTGAAGCTTTCTTT.

This chain links TRBV19 with TRBJ2-6; D is uncertain. This CDR3 has 15 residues. Trimming removed 5 bases from V and 0 bases from J, with 8 bases in between. CDR1 is LNHDA, CDR2 SQIVND, per germline (reference sequence). CDR3 sequence: CASSAWASGANVLTF. DNA for the CDR3: TGTGCCAGTAGTGCCTGGGCCTCTGGGGCCAACGTCCTGACTTTC.

The rearrangement uses TRBV3-1 (or the pseudogene TRBV3-2) and TRBJ2-7, with no clear D. This CDR3 is 12 amino acids long. Germline assignment: CDR1 LGHDT and CDR2 YNNKEL (reference sequence). V was clipped by 6 bases and J by 3 bases, with 9 bases between them. Here the CDR3 reads CASSQTGYEQYF. The CDR3 nucleotides are TGTGCCAGCAGTCAGACGGGCTACGAGCAGTACTTC.

This chain links TRBV19 with TRBJ1-1, with D possibly matching TRBD1 (6 bases). Germline V gene lookup returns CDR1 LNHDA and CDR2 SQIVND (reference sequence). V was shortened by 4 bases and J by 0 bases, with 12 bases between the two germline ends. This CDR3 spans 15 amino acids. In DNA form, the CDR3 reads TGTGCCAGTAGTACCTCGGCAGGGGTGAACACTGAAGCTTTCTTT. Residues: CASSTSAGVNTEAFF.

The V and J genes are TRBV9 and TRBJ2-3; 14 bases agree with TRBD2. J was trimmed by 3 bases and V by 3 bases; bases with no gene match: 0. Germline V CDR1 and CDR2: SGDLS, YYNGEE. The CDR3 is made up of 15 amino acids. The CDR3 here is CASSGLAGGTDTQYF. The CDR3 bases are TGTGCCAGCAGCGGACTAGCGGGAGGGACAGATACGCAGTATTTT.

The chain couples TRBV5-6 to TRBJ1-4, with D perhaps matching TRBD1 (6 bases). Germline CDR1 and CDR2: SGHDT and YYEEEE. This CDR3 has 15 residues. Between the trimmed V and J ends, which lost 2 bases and 8 bases, there was a span of 16 bases. The CDR3 is CASSFKGSGAEKLFF. In nucleotides, the CDR3 is TGTGCCAGCAGCTTTAAGGGATCAGGGGCCGAAAAACTGTTTTTT.

The rearrangement uses TRBV7-9 and TRBJ2-7, with TRBD1 identical over 9 bases. Germline loops: CDR1 SEHNR, CDR2 FQNEAQ (reference sequence). The CDR3 is 14 residues long. The V gene end was trimmed by 4 bases and the J gene end by 2 bases; junction bases not matched to a gene: 3. As DNA, the CDR3 is TGTGCCAGCAGCTCGGGGACAGGGACCTACGAGCAGTACTTC. This gives the protein CASSSGTGTYEQYF.

This clone was found once. The rearrangement uses TRBV4-1 and TRBJ2-2, with 11 bases matching TRBD2. Trimming cost V 3 bases and J 1 base; bases outside gene matches: 4. The CDR3 spans 17 residues. CDR1 is MGHRA and CDR2 is YSYEKL in the germline V gene. The CDR3 bases are TGCGCCAGCAGCCACGGGACTAGCGGACTGAACACCGGGGAGCTGTTTTTT. Amino acids: CASSHGTSGLNTGELFF.

The rearrangement links TRBV12-3 or TRBV12-4 to TRBJ1-5; TRBD1 matches 7 bases. J was trimmed by 6 bases and V by 6 bases; bases with no gene match: 5. This CDR3 region has 13 residues. The CDR3 sequence: CASSSRDSQPQHF. The CDR3 DNA follows: TGTGCCAGCAGCTCAAGGGACAGTCAGCCCCAGCATTTT.

This clone was picked up a small number of times. This chain connects TRBV30 to TRBJ1-6; the match to TRBD1 covers 8 bases. Looked up from germline, CDR1 is GTSNPN and CDR2 is SVGIG (reference sequence). The CDR3 contains 14 residues. V lost 7 bases to trimming and J lost 6 bases; unmatched junction nucleotides: 8. The CDR3 DNA sequence: TGTGCCTCCGAGACAGGGGCGGTTAATTCACCCCTCCACTTT. Translating gives CASETGAVNSPLHF.

The gene calls are TRBV11-2 and TRBJ2-3; D is unresolved. Germline V CDR1 and CDR2: SGHAT, FQNNGV. The CDR3 runs 14 residues. The V end lost 0 bases, the J end lost 4 bases, and 8 bases lay between the germline ends. In nucleotides, the CDR3 is TGTGCCAGCAGCTTAGATCAGGTGGCAGATACGCAGTATTTT. It encodes CASSLDQVADTQYF. The complete variable domain, with remaining parts taken from reference TRBV11-2 and TRBJ2-3, reads EAGVAQSPRYKIIEKRQSVAFWCNPISGHATLYWYQQILGQGPKLLIQFQNNGVVDDSQLPKDRFSAERLKGVDSTLKIQPAKLEDSAVYLCASSLDQVADTQYFGPGTRLTVL.

The rearrangement links TRBV4-2 to TRBJ1-1; D gene ambiguous. The CDR3 has 14 amino acids. In germline, CDR1 is LGHNA, CDR2 YNFKEQ. The ends were cut back, 0 bases at V and 1 base at J, with 6 bases in the middle. The CDR3 DNA reads as TGTGCCAGCAGCCAAGATAGACAGAACACTGAAGCTTTCTTT. It encodes CASSQDRQNTEAFF.

This clone was detected a few times. The V gene is TRBV10-3, the J gene TRBJ1-2, with 11 bases that match TRBD1. Germline CDR1 and CDR2: ENHRY and SYGVKD. The ends lost 4 bases at V and 7 bases at J; junction bases unmatched: 8. This CDR3 is 15 amino acids long. CDR3 sequence reads: CAISAMGQGEGGYTF. The CDR3, as DNA: TGTGCCATCAGTGCGATGGGACAGGGGGAAGGTGGCTACACCTTC.

The genes are TRBV3-1 (or the pseudogene TRBV3-2) and TRBJ2-5; D unresolved. The CDR3 spans 14 residues. In germline, CDR1 is LGHDT, CDR2 YNNKEL (reference sequence). V was shortened by 4 bases and J by 2 bases, with 11 bases between the two germline ends. The CDR3 region has the DNA TGTGCCAGCAGCCGTGACACATCTCAAGAGACCCAGTACTTC. Translated: CASSRDTSQETQYF.

The chain joins TRBV7-2 to TRBJ2-7; D may be TRBD1 (6 bases). Per germline, CDR1 SGHTA and CDR2 FQGNSA. The ends were cut back, 5 bases at V and 2 bases at J, with 19 bases in the middle. The CDR3 loop spans 16 amino acids. The CDR3 region has the DNA TGTGCCAGCAGCCAAGGGTCAGGGGTCATCCCCTACGAGCAGTACTTC. Its protein product is CASSQGSGVIPYEQYF.

DNA for the CDR3: TGTGCCAGCAGCTTTTCAGGGGAGTATACGCAGTATTTT. Its translation: CASSFSGEYTQYF. J is TRBJ2-3 and V is TRBV7-2; D may be TRBD1 (6 bases). CDR1 SGHTA and CDR2 FQGNSA come from the germline V gene. Trimming took 3 bases from V and 7 from J, leaving 11 bases between them. This CDR3 comprises 13 residues.

This clone was seen only a few times. CDR3 loop: CASSDPGQGFPVNEQYF. In DNA, the CDR3 is TGCGCCAGCAGTGATCCGGGACAGGGGTTTCCAGTTAACGAGCAGTACTTC. The rearrangement uses TRBV10-2 and TRBJ2-7; TRBD1 matches at 10 bases. The trim removed 3 bases at V and 5 bases at J, leaving 13 bases unmatched. Germline V gene data show CDR1 as WSHSY and CDR2 as SAAADI. CDR3 size: 17 residues.

This rearrangement joins TRBV5-1 to TRBJ1-1; no firm D call. V was pared by 0 bases and J by 0 bases, with 9 bases between. Germline CDR1 is SGHRS and CDR2 is YFSETQ. The CDR3 loop spans 15 amino acids. CDR3: CASSLAQEVNTEAFF. CDR3 coding DNA: TGCGCCAGCAGCTTGGCGCAGGAAGTGAACACTGAAGCTTTCTTT.

This clone was found once. V gene TRBV5-1 combines with J gene TRBJ2-2; D perhaps matches TRBD1 (6 bases). From germline, CDR1 is SGHRS and CDR2 YFSETQ. Trimming removed 2 bases at V and 5 bases at J, with 7 bases between. The CDR3 length is 13 residues. The CDR3 here is CASSFQGTGELFF. DNA of the CDR3: TGCGCCAGCAGCTTCCAGGGGACCGGGGAGCTGTTTTTT.